This TCR beta chain came from a study of T-cell reconstitution after alpha-beta-depleted transplantation in children. V lost 0 bases and J lost 5, with 9 bases in between. Germline V gene sequence: CDR1 MNHEY, CDR2 SVGAGI. The CDR3 has 14 amino acids. This clonotype was recorded many times. Unique molecular identifiers were incorporated when the TCRbeta library was constructed. A single record per CDR3 protein comes from TCRdb applying MiXCR to the PCR reads. Of around 100,000 distinct CDR3 sequences in the sample, about 8% are singletons; the top ten hold 16%. Specimen: PBMCs, collected before TCRalphabeta/CD19-depleted stem cell transplant. The V and J genes are TRBV6-5 and TRBJ2-3, with a tentative D call TRBD1 (5 bases). The TCR was taken from a boy aged 2 to 9 with acute lymphoblastic leukemia, due to receive a stem cell transplant. CDR3 sequence (DNA): TGTGCCAGCAGTTACTCGCCAGGGCGAGATACGCAGTATTTT. Translated: CASSYSPGRDTQYF.